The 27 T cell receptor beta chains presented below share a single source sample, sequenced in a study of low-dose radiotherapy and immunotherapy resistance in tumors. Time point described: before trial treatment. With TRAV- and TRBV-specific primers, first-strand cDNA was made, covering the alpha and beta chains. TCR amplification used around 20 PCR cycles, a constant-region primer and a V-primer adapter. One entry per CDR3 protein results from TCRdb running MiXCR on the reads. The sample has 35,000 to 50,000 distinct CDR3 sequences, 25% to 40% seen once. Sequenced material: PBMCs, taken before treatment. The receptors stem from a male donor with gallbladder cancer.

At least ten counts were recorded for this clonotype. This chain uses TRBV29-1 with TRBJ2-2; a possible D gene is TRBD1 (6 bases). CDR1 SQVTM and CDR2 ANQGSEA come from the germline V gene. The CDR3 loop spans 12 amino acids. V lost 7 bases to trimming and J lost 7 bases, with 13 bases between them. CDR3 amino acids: CSADSVGGELFF. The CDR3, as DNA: TGCAGCGCGGACAGTGTCGGCGGGGAGCTGTTTTTT.

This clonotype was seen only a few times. CDR3 sequence (DNA): TGTGCCAGCAGCGGGACAGCTACGCTGAACACTGAAGCTTTCTTT. Its protein is CASSGTATLNTEAFF. The rearrangement joins TRBV28 to TRBJ1-1; TRBD1 matches at 7 bases. Germline trimming cut 6 bases from V and 0 bases from J; bases unmatched to any gene: 7. CDR1 and CDR2 from the germline V gene are MDHEN and SYDVKM. CDR3 length: 15 amino acids.

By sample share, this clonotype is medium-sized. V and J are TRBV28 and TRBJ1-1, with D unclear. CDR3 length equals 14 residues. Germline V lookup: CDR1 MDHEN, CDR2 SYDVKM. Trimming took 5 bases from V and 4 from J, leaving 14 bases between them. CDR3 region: CASSARRAGTEAFF. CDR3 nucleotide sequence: TGTGCCAGCAGTGCCCGACGGGCGGGCACTGAAGCTTTCTTT.

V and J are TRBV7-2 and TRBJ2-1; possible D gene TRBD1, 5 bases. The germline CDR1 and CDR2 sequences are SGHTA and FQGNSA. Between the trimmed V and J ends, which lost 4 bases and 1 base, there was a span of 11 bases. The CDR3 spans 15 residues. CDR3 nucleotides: TGTGCCAGCAGCTCCCTCAGGGTGTCCTACAATGAGCAGTTCTTC. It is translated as CASSSLRVSYNEQFF.

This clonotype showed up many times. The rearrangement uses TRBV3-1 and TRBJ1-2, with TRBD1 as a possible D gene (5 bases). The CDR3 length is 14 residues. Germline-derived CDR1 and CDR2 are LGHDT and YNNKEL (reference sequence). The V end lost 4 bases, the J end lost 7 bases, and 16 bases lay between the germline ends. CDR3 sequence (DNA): TGTGCCAGCAGCCCGGGGCCAGGCCCGGGTGGCTACACCTTC. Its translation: CASSPGPGPGGYTF.

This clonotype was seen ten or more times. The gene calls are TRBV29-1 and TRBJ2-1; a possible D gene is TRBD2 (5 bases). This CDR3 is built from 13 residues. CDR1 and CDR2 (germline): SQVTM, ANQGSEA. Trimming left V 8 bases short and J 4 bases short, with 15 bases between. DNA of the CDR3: TGCAGCACCCCCGGGGTGACTTACAATGAGCAGTTCTTC. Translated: CSTPGVTYNEQFF.

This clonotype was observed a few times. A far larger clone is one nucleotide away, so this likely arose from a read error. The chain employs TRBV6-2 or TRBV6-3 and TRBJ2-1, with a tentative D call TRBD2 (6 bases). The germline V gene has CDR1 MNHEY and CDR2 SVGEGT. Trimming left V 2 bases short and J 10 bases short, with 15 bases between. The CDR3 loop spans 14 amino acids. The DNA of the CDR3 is TGTGCCAGCAGTTACGGGGCGGGGTCATACGAGCAGTTCTTC. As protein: CASSYGAGSYEQFF.

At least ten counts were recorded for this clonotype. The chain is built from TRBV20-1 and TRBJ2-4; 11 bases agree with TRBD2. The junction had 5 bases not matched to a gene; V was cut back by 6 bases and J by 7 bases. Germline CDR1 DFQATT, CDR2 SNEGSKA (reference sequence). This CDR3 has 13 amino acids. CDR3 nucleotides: TGCAGTGCAGGAACTAGCGGGAGTAACATTCAGTACTTC. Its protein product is CSAGTSGSNIQYF.

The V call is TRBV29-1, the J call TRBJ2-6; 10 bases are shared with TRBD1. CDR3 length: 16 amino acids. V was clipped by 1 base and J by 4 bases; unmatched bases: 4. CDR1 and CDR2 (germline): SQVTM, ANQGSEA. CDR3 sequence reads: CSVEGQGAPGANVLTF. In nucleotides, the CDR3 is TGCAGCGTTGAAGGACAGGGGGCGCCCGGGGCCAACGTCCTGACTTTC.

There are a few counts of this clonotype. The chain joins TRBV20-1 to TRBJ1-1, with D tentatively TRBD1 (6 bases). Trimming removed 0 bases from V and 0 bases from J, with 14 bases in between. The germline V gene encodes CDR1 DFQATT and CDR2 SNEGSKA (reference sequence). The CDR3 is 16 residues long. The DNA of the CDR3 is TGCAGTGCTAGAGATACCCTCGAGGGGGTGAACACTGAAGCTTTCTTT. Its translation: CSARDTLEGVNTEAFF.

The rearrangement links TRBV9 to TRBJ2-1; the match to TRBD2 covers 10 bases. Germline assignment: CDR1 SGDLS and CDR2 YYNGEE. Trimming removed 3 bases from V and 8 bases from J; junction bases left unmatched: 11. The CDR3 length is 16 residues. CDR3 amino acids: CASSGSGLARGDEQFF. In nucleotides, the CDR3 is TGTGCCAGCAGCGGATCGGGACTAGCGAGGGGCGATGAGCAGTTCTTC.

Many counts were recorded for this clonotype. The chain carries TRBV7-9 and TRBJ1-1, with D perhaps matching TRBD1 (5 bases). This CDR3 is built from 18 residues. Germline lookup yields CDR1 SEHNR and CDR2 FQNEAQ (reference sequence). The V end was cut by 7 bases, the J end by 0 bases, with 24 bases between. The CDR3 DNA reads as TGTGCCAGCACCCAGTGGGGGTCCTCATCCTCCCTGAACACTGAAGCTTTCTTT. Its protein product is CASTQWGSSSSLNTEAFF.

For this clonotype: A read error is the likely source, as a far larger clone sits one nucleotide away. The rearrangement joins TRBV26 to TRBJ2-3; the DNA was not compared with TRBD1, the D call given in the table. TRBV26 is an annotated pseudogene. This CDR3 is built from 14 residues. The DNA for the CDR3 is TGTGCCGGCAGTTTAGGGGGGGTTACAGATACGCAGTATTTT. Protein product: CAGSLGGVTDTQYF.

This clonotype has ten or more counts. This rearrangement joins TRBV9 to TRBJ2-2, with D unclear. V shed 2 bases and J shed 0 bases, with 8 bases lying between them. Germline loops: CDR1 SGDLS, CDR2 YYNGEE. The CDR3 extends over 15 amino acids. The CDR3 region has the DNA TGTGCCAGCAGCGTGGGAAACGCGAACACCGGGGAGCTGTTTTTT. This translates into CASSVGNANTGELFF. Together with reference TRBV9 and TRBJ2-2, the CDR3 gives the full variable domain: DSGVTQTPKHLITATGQRVTLRCSPRSGDLSVYWYQQSLDQGLQFLIQYYNGEERAKGNILERFSAQQFPDLHSELNLSSLELGDSALYFCASSVGNANTGELFFGEGSRLTVL.

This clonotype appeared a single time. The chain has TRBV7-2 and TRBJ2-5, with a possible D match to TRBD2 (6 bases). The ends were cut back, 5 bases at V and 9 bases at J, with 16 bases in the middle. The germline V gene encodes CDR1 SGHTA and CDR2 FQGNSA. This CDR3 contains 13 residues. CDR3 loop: CASSRDSSASQYF. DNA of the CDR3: TGTGCCAGCAGCCGGGACTCCTCAGCGTCCCAGTACTTC.

Here the CDR3 reads CASSLVTETQYF. The CDR3 bases are TGTGCCAGCAGCTTGGTAACAGAGACCCAGTACTTC. The V call is TRBV11-2, the J call TRBJ2-5; D remains unclear. CDR1 and CDR2 (germline): SGHAT, FQNNGV. The CDR3 spans 12 residues. Trimming pared 3 bases from V and 4 bases from J, leaving 6 bases between.

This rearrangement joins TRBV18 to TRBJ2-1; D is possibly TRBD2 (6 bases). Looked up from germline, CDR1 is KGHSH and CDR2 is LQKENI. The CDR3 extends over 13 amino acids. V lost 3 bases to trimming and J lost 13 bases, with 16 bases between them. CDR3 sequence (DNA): TGTGCCAGCTCACCCATAAGTGGGACTCCCCAGTTCTTC. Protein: CASSPISGTPQFF. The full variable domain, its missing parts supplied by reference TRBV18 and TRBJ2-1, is NAGVMQNPRHLVRRRGQEARLRCSPMKGHSHVYWYRQLPEEGLKFMVYLQKENIIDESGMPKERFSAEFPKEGPSILRIQQVVRGDSAAYFCASSPISGTPQFFGPGTRLTVL.

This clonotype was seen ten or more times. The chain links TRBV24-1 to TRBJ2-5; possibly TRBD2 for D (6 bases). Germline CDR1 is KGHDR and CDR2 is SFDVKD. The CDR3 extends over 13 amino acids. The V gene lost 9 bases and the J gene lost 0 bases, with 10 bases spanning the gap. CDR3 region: CATGDSYQETQYF. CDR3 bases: TGTGCCACCGGGGACTCGTACCAAGAGACCCAGTACTTC.

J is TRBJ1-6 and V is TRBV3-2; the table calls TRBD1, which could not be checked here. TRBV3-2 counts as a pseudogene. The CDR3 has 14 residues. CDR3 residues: CASSRPLIYSPLHF. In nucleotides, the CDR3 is TGTGCCAGCAGTAGGCCCCTAATTTATTCACCCCTCCACTTT.

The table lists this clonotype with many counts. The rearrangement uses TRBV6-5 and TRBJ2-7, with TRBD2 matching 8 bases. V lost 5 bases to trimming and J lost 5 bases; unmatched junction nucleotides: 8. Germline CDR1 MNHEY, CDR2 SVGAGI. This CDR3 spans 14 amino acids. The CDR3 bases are TGTGCCAGCAGTCGGAGCGGACTAGCCCACGAGCAGTACTTC. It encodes CASSRSGLAHEQYF.

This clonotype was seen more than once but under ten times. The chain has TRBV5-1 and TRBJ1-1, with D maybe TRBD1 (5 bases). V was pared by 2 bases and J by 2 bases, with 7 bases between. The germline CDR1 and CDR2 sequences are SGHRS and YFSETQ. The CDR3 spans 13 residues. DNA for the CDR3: TGCGCCAGCAGCTTAAGGGGAAACACTGAAGCTTTCTTT. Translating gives CASSLRGNTEAFF.

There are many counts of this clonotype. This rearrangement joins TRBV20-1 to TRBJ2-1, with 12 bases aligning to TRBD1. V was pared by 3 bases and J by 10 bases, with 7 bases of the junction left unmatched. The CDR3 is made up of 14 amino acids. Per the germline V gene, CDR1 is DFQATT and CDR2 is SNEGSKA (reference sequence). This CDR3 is CSARAGTGGLEQFF. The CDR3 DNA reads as TGCAGTGCTAGGGCCGGGACAGGGGGCTTAGAGCAGTTCTTC.

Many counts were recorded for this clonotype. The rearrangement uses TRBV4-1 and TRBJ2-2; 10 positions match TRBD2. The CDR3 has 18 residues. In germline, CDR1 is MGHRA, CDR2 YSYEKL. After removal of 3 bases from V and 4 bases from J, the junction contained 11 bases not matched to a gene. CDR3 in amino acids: CASSHFRSGRGITGELFF. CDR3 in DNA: TGCGCCAGCAGCCACTTCAGGAGCGGGAGGGGCATCACCGGGGAGCTGTTTTTT.

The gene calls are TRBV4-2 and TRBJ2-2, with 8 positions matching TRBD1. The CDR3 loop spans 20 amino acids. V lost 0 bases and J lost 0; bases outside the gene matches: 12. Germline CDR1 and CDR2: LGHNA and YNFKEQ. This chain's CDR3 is CASSQDLLGRGLTNTGELFF. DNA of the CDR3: TGTGCCAGCAGCCAAGATTTGCTAGGCAGGGGGCTAACGAACACCGGGGAGCTGTTTTTT.

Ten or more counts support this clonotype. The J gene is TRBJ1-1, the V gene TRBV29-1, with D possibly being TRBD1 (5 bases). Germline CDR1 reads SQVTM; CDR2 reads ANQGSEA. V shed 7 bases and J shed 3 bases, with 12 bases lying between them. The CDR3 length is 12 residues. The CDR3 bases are TGCAGCGCAACAGGATGGGACACTGAAGCTTTCTTT. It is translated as CSATGWDTEAFF. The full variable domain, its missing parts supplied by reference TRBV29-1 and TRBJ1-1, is SAVISQKPSRDICQRGTSLTIQCQVDSQVTMMFWYRQQPGQSLTLIATANQGSEATYESGFVIDKFPISRPNLTFSTLTVSNMSPEDSSIYLCSATGWDTEAFFGQGTRLTVV.

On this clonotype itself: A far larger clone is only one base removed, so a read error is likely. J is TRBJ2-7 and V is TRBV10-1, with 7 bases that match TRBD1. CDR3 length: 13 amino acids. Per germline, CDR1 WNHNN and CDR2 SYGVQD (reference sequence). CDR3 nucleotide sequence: TGTGCCATCCGACAGGGCGCCTCCTACGAGCAGTACTTC. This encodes CAIRQGASYEQYF.

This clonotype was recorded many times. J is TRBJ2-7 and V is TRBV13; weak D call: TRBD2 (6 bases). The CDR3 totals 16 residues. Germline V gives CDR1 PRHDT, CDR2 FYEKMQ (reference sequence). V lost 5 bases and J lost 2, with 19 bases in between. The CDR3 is CASSPSPGRGPYEQYF. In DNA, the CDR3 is TGTGCCAGCAGCCCTAGCCCGGGGCGGGGACCCTACGAGCAGTACTTC.